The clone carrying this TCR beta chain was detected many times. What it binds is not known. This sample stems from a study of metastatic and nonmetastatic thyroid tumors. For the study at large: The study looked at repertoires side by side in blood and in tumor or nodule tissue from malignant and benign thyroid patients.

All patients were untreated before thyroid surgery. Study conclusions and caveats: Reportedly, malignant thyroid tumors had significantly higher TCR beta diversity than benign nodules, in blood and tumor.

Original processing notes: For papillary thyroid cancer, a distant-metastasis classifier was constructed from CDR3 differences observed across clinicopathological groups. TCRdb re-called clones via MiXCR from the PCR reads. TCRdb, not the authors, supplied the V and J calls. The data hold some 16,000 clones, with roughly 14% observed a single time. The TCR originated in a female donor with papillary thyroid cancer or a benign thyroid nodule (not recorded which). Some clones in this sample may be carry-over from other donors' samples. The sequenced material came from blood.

As DNA, the CDR3 is TGCAGTGCTAGAGATCTCTCAGGGTGGAGCAATCAGCCCCAGCATTTT. It encodes CSARDLSGWSNQPQHF. J is TRBJ1-5 and V is TRBV20-1; D is possibly TRBD1 (5 bases). The CDR3 sequence is 16 residues long. Trimming removed 0 bases from V and 1 base from J, with 13 bases in between. CDR1 is DFQATT, CDR2 SNEGSKA, per germline (reference sequence).